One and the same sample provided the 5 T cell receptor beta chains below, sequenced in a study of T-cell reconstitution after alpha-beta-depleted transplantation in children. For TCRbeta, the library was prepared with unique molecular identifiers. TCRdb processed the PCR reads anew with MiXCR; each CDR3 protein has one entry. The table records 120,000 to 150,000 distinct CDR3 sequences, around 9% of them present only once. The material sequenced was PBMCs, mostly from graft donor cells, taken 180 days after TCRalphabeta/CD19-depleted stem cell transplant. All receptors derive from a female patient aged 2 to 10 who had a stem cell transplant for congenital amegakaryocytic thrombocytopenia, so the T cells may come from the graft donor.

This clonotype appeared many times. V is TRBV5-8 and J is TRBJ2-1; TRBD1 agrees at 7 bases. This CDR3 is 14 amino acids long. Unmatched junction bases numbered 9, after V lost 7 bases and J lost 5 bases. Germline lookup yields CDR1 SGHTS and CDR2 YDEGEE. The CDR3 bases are TGTGCCAGCCGCCGCCGGGACAGAGACAATGAGCAGTTCTTC. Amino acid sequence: CASRRRDRDNEQFF.

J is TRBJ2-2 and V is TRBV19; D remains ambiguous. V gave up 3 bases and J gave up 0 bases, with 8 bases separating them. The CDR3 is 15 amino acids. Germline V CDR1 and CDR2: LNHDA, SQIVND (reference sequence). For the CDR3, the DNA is TGTGCCAGTAGTATGGCGGTGGCGAACACCGGGGAGCTGTTTTTT. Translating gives CASSMAVANTGELFF.

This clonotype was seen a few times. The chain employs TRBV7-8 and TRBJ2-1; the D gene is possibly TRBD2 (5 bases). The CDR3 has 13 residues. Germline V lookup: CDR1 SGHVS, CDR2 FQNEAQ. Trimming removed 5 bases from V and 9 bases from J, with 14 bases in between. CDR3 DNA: TGTGCCAGCAGCCAACGACAAGGAGGTGAGCAGTTCTTC. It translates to CASSQRQGGEQFF.

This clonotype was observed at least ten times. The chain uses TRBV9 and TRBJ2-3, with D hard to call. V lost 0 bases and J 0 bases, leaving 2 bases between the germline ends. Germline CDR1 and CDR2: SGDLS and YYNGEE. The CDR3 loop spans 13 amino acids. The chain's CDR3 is CASSVGSTDTQYF. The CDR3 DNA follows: TGTGCCAGCAGCGTAGGGAGCACAGATACGCAGTATTTT.

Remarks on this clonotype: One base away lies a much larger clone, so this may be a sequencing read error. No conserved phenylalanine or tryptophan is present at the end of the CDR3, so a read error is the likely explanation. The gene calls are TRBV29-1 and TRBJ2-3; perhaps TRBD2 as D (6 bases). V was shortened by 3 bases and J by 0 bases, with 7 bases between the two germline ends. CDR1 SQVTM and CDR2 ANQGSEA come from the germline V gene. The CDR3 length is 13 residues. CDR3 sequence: CSVEEGSTDTQYL. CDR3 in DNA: TGCAGCGTTGAGGAGGGCAGCACAGATACGCAGTATTTG.